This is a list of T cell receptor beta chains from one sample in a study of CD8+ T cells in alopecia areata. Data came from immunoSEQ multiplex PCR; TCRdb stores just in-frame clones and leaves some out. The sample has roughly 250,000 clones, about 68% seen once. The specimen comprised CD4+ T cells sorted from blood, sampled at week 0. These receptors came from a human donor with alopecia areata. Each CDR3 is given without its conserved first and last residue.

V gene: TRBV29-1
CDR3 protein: SVADPANYGYT

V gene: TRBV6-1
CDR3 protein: ASSDHRSQAGPRREQF

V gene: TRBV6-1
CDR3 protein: ASSVGESTDTQY

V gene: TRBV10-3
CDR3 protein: AISESGREQY

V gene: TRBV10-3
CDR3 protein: AISETKQGPNGYT

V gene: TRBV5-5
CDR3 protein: ASSLMEGHNQETQY

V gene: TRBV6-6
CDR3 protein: ASRATGNSPLH

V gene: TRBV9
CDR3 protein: ASSVGLADFQETQY

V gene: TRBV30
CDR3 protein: AWSPDRTGAF

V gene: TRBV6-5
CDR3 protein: ASSGTAMQPQH

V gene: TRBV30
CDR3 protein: AWSPSDRQETQY